The 26 T cell receptor beta chains listed next were all sequenced from one sample in a study of blood T cell repertoires in COVID-19. Clones were read by immunoSEQ multiplex PCR, and TCRdb kept only the in-frame ones, dropping some. Of 150,000 or so clones in the sample, about nine tenths are singletons; the top ten hold 4.8%. The sequenced sample was peripheral blood. The receptors here all came from a man aged 30-40 years with COVID-19, enrolled during active disease.

The gene calls are TRBV27 and TRBJ1-6; D is ambiguous. The CDR3 covers 14 residues. Germline CDR1 and CDR2: MNHEY and SMNVEV (reference sequence). V was clipped by 6 bases and J by 9 bases, with 15 bases between them. CDR3 amino acids: CASSLTPEGSPLHF. CDR3 sequence (DNA): TGTGCCAGCAGCCTGACCCCGGAGGGTTCACCCCTCCACTTT.

The chain joins TRBV10-3 to TRBJ1-1; D might be TRBD1 (5 bases). Germline CDR1 ENHRY, CDR2 SYGVKD. The CDR3 loop spans 14 amino acids. V lost 2 bases and J lost 2, with 9 bases in between. CDR3 bases: TGTGCCATCAGTGAGACGACAGTAAACACTGAAGCTTTCTTT. Residues: CAISETTVNTEAFF.

This clone occurred once. The chain recombines TRBV2 with TRBJ1-5; the match to TRBD1 covers 9 bases. V shed 7 bases, J shed 9 bases, and the junction held 10 bases outside the gene matches. The CDR3 runs to 14 residues. Per germline, CDR1 SNHLY and CDR2 FYNNEI. DNA of the CDR3: TGTGCCAGCAAACGATGGACAGGGGAGTTGCCCCAGCATTTT. Amino acids: CASKRWTGELPQHF.

The gene calls are TRBV10-3 and TRBJ1-1; D ambiguous. V shed 6 bases and J shed 0 bases, with 17 bases lying between them. The CDR3 sequence is 16 residues long. From germline, CDR1 is ENHRY and CDR2 SYGVKD. As DNA, the CDR3 is TGTGCCATCAGCTCTCATCGGGTAGGTATGAACACTGAAGCTTTCTTT. Amino acids: CAISSHRVGMNTEAFF.

This clone was recorded once. This chain connects TRBV29-1 to TRBJ2-7; D possibly corresponds to TRBD2 (5 bases). The CDR3 totals 13 residues. Germline V gene data show CDR1 as SQVTM and CDR2 as ANQGSEA. The germline V and J ends were trimmed by 5 bases and 3 bases, with 14 bases remaining between them. Here the CDR3 DNA reads TGCAGCGTTAGCGGAAGGGCATTCTACGAGCAGTACTTC. Protein: CSVSGRAFYEQYF.

The CDR3 reads CASSYGILAGGSQETQYF. In nucleotides, the CDR3 is TGTGCCAGCAGTTATGGGATACTAGCGGGAGGCTCCCAAGAGACCCAGTACTTC. The V call is TRBV6-2 or TRBV6-3, the J call TRBJ2-5, with 12 bases fitting TRBD2. Germline assignment: CDR1 MNHEY and CDR2 SVGEGT. CDR3 size: 18 residues. The ends lost 3 bases at V and 1 base at J; junction bases unmatched: 9.

The chain employs TRBV7-9 and TRBJ2-3; TRBD2 matches 9 bases. J lost 0 bases, V lost 8 bases, and 6 bases had no gene match. The germline V gene has CDR1 SEHNR and CDR2 FQNEAQ (reference sequence). The CDR3 consists of 15 residues. Here the CDR3 reads CASWGSGGSTDTQYF. The DNA for the CDR3 is TGTGCCAGCTGGGGTAGCGGGGGCAGCACAGATACGCAGTATTTT.

In nucleotides, the CDR3 is TGTGCTTCCACCGGGACAGGGAATTCCAACTATGGCTACACCTTC. Translated: CASTGTGNSNYGYTF. The chain carries TRBV2 and TRBJ1-2; 9 bases align to TRBD1. Germline CDR1 SNHLY, CDR2 FYNNEI. The CDR3 loop spans 15 amino acids.

This clone was observed a single time. This chain links TRBV6-2 or TRBV6-3 with TRBJ2-1, with TRBD2 matching 7 bases. Looked up from germline, CDR1 is MNHEY and CDR2 is SVGEGT. V was clipped by 6 bases and J by 0 bases; unmatched bases: 8. This CDR3 is 16 amino acids long. CDR3 loop: CASSPIGGSSYNEQFF. The CDR3 DNA is TGTGCCAGCAGCCCCATCGGGGGGAGCTCCTACAATGAGCAGTTCTTC.

The chain recombines TRBV28 with TRBJ2-7; 11 bases align to TRBD2. Germline assignment: CDR1 MDHEN and CDR2 SYDVKM. V was clipped by 4 bases and J by 3 bases; unmatched bases: 5. The CDR3 is 15 amino acids. CDR3 sequence reads: CASSSRLAGHYEQYF. DNA for the CDR3: TGTGCCAGCAGTTCCCGACTAGCGGGGCACTACGAGCAGTACTTC.

The chain recombines TRBV24-1 with TRBJ1-2; 10 nucleotides agree with TRBD1. The ends lost 3 bases at V and 3 bases at J; junction bases unmatched: 6. The CDR3 sequence is 16 residues long. From germline, CDR1 is KGHDR and CDR2 SFDVKD. The CDR3 bases are TGTGCCACCAGTGATCCCCAGACAGGGGGCGACTATGGCTACACCTTC. Translation: CATSDPQTGGDYGYTF.

The chain recombines TRBV6-2 or TRBV6-3 with TRBJ2-1, with D possibly being TRBD2 (6 bases). There are 17 residues in the CDR3. The germline V and J ends were trimmed by 6 bases and 2 bases, with 20 bases remaining between them. The V gene's germline CDR1 is MNHEY and CDR2 SVGEGT. The CDR3 DNA reads TGTGCCAGCAGCCATGGTCTAGCGCGGCTAACCTACAATGAGCAGTTCTTC. The encoded protein is CASSHGLARLTYNEQFF.

V is TRBV2 and J is TRBJ1-1; 10 bases agree with TRBD1. The junction had 3 bases not matched to a gene; V was cut back by 6 bases and J by 2 bases. Germline CDR1 is SNHLY and CDR2 is FYNNEI. The CDR3 spans 14 residues. The CDR3 DNA reads TGTGCCAGCAGCCGACAGGGGGCTAACACTGAAGCTTTCTTT. It translates to CASSRQGANTEAFF.

This chain links TRBV5-1 with TRBJ1-1; TRBD1 aligns across 7 bases. Germline V gives CDR1 SGHRS, CDR2 YFSETQ. J lost 3 bases, V lost 0 bases, and 2 bases had no gene match. This CDR3 contains 14 residues. CDR3 protein: CASSLATGYTEAFF. In DNA form, the CDR3 reads TGCGCCAGCAGCTTGGCGACAGGGTACACTGAAGCTTTCTTT.

The CDR3 here is CASSVGGSGGTEAFF. The CDR3 DNA reads TGTGCCAGCAGCGTAGGAGGATCCGGGGGCACTGAAGCTTTCTTT. V gene TRBV9 combines with J gene TRBJ1-1; D may be TRBD1 (5 bases). This CDR3 contains 15 residues. Germline V gene sequence: CDR1 SGDLS, CDR2 YYNGEE. V lost 0 bases to trimming and J lost 4 bases, with 13 bases between them.

J is TRBJ1-3 and V is TRBV30; TRBD1 aligns across 9 bases. After removal of 0 bases from V and 1 base from J, the junction contained 7 bases not matched to a gene. The V gene's germline CDR1 is GTSNPN and CDR2 SVGIG (reference sequence). CDR3 size: 17 residues. CDR3 residues: CAWSVLGTGKSGNTIYF. As DNA, the CDR3 is TGTGCCTGGAGTGTATTAGGGACAGGGAAGTCTGGAAACACCATATATTTT.

This clone has a handful of counts. This chain uses TRBV12-3 or TRBV12-4 with TRBJ1-5; D may be TRBD1 (6 bases). The CDR3 has 12 residues. The V and J ends lost 5 bases and 11 bases respectively, with 13 bases between them. CDR3 DNA sequence: TGTGCCAGCAGTCAAACAGGGAAATCCCAGCATTTT. Translating gives CASSQTGKSQHF.

This sequence joins TRBV2 and TRBJ2-7; D is unresolved. The CDR3 length is 12 residues. Germline lookup yields CDR1 SNHLY and CDR2 FYNNEI. Deletions cut 6 bases from V and 4 bases from J, with 10 bases between. The DNA for the CDR3 is TGTGCCAGCAGGGGCCCTGGGTACGAGCAGTACTTC. Encoded protein: CASRGPGYEQYF.

This clone was observed a single time. The chain carries TRBV7-9 and TRBJ1-1; 9 nucleotides match TRBD1. CDR3 size: 16 residues. Trimming cost V 8 bases and J 2 bases; bases outside gene matches: 12. CDR1 is SEHNR, CDR2 FQNEAQ, per germline (reference sequence). CDR3 DNA: TGTGCCAGCCACTCCACAGGGGGCGGGGGAAACACTGAAGCTTTCTTT. This codes for CASHSTGGGGNTEAFF.

The chain employs TRBV5-6 and TRBJ2-1; 10 positions agree with TRBD1. The CDR3 extends over 16 amino acids. Germline lookup yields CDR1 SGHDT and CDR2 YYEEEE. J was trimmed by 8 bases and V by 6 bases; bases with no gene match: 14. The CDR3, as DNA: TGTGCCAGCACCACCCTCAGTGGGGACAGGGGCGATGAGCAGTTCTTC. This gives the protein CASTTLSGDRGDEQFF.

For the CDR3, the DNA is TGTGCCAGCAGTTACTCAGGGGCCAGGGGATCCTACGAGCAGTACTTC. It specifies CASSYSGARGSYEQYF. V is TRBV6-2 or TRBV6-3 and J is TRBJ2-7; weak D call: TRBD1 (6 bases). This CDR3 is 16 amino acids long. CDR1 is MNHEY, CDR2 SVGEGT, per germline. Trimming cost V 0 bases and J 1 base, with 13 bases left between them.

The chain employs TRBV7-2 and TRBJ2-7, with 7 positions matching TRBD1. Germline-derived CDR1 and CDR2 are SGHTA and FQGNSA. The junction had 9 bases not matched to a gene; V was cut back by 5 bases and J by 2 bases. The CDR3 contains 15 residues. The CDR3 is CASSLNLGGPYEQYF. As DNA, the CDR3 is TGTGCCAGCAGCCTCAACCTAGGGGGCCCCTACGAGCAGTACTTC.

This chain uses TRBV9 with TRBJ1-2; possibly TRBD1 for D (5 bases). With 7 bases removed from V and 2 bases from J, the gap between germline ends came to 18 bases. The germline V gene has CDR1 SGDLS and CDR2 YYNGEE. This CDR3 comprises 15 residues. The chain's CDR3 is CASRGEGPKNYGYTF. The CDR3 bases are TGTGCCAGCCGGGGGGAGGGCCCAAAAAACTATGGCTACACCTTC.

The V call is TRBV20-1, the J call TRBJ1-2; D not certain. The CDR3 sequence is 11 residues long. Trimming took off 5 bases at V and 1 base at J, with 5 bases between the two ends. The V gene's germline CDR1 is DFQATT and CDR2 SNEGSKA (reference sequence). The DNA for the CDR3 is TGCAGTGCTCCAGATAACTATGGCTACACCTTC. Amino acid sequence: CSAPDNYGYTF.

This chain uses TRBV6-5 with TRBJ1-4, with TRBD1 matching over 7 bases. The germline gives CDR1 MNHEY, CDR2 SVGAGI. The CDR3 loop spans 14 amino acids. The ends lost 6 bases at V and 5 bases at J; junction bases unmatched: 6. The chain's CDR3 is CASRVDRANEKLFF. As DNA, the CDR3 is TGTGCCAGCAGGGTAGACAGGGCCAATGAAAAACTGTTTTTT.

This clone has just one count. The rearrangement uses TRBV27 and TRBJ2-2; D perhaps matches TRBD1 (6 bases). This CDR3 spans 16 amino acids. Between the trimmed V and J ends, which lost 5 bases and 1 base, there was a span of 14 bases. Per the germline V gene, CDR1 is MNHEY and CDR2 is SMNVEV (reference sequence). CDR3 nucleotides: TGTGCCAGCAGTGCCACAGGGTTACAGAACACCGGGGAGCTGTTTTTT. The encoded protein is CASSATGLQNTGELFF.